This T cell receptor (beta chain) was sequenced for a study of identical twins. V lost 5 bases to trimming and J lost 9 bases; unmatched junction nucleotides: 8. Looked up from germline, CDR1 is SGHDT and CDR2 is YYEEEE. The CDR3 loop spans 13 amino acids. With template switching, a universal primer site was added, and the cDNA carried unique molecular identifiers. TCRdb passed the 5' RACE reads through MiXCR, listing each CDR3 protein once. Of around 650,000 distinct CDR3 sequences in the sample, around 7.5% were seen once. Separately, the same data were catalogued under a study of yellow fever vaccine responses in identical twins.

The chain is built from TRBV5-6 and TRBJ2-1; 7 positions agree with TRBD1. The source of this sequence is a woman younger than 35 in good health. The sequenced material came from PBMCs. CDR3 nucleotides: TGTGCCAGCAGACGATACAGGGGTCTTGAGCAGTTCTTC. This encodes CASRRYRGLEQFF.